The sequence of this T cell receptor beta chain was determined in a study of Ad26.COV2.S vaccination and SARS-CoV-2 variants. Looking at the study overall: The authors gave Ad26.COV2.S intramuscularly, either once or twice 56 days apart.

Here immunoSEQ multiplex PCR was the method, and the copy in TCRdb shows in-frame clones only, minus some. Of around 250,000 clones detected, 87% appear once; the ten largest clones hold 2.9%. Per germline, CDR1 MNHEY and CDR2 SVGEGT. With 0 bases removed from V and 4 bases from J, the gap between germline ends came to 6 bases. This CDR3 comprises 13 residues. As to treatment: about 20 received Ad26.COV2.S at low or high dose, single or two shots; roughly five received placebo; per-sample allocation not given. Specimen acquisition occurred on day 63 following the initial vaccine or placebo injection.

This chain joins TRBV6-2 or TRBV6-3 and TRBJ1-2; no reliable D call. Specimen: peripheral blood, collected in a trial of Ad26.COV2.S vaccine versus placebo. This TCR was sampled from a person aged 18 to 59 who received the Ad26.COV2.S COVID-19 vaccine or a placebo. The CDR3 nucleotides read TGTGCCAGCAGTTACTCGCGATCCTATGGCTACACCTTC. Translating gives CASSYSRSYGYTF.